This T cell receptor (beta chain) was captured in a study of cytomegalovirus exposure and HLA in healthy donors. V lost 0 bases to trimming and J lost 4 bases, with 10 bases between them. This CDR3 comprises 14 residues. CDR1 and CDR2 from the germline V gene are SGHRS and YFSETQ. The study ran its PCR with 60 Vbeta and 13 Jbeta primers. The protocol was immunoSEQ multiplex PCR, while the TCRdb copy is restricted to in-frame clones and leaves out a portion. The table shows 150,000 to 200,000 clones, with nearly 80% occurring only once. The sequenced sample consisted of PBMCs. The sequence came from a woman in her 50s in good health and CMV-seropositive. This chain uses TRBV5-1 with TRBJ2-5; D gene ambiguous. The CDR3 region is CASSLGHLVETQYF. The CDR3 DNA reads as TGCGCCAGCAGCTTGGGACACTTAGTAGAGACCCAGTACTTC.